One and the same sample provided the 15 T cell receptor beta chains below, sequenced in a study of control samples from healthy donors and cancer patients. The repertoire was sequenced with immunoSEQ multiplex PCR; TCRdb's copy has only in-frame clones and lacks some. Of around 81,000 clones listed, over 90% are singletons. The sequenced sample was blood. Receptors were obtained from a woman aged 25 to 39 in good health.

This clone is a singleton in its sample. The rearrangement uses TRBV19 and TRBJ1-1; weak D call: TRBD1 (5 bases). Trimming stripped 4 bases from V and 0 bases from J, with 12 bases between. The CDR3 is made up of 15 amino acids. The germline V gene encodes CDR1 LNHDA and CDR2 SQIVND (reference sequence). CDR3 in DNA: TGTGCCAGTAGTAGACTTGCAGGGCTGAACACTGAAGCTTTCTTT. Translated: CASSRLAGLNTEAFF.

The count of this clone is one. The CDR3 protein is CASSQAGYSNEQFF. The CDR3, as DNA: TGCGCCAGCAGCCAAGCGGGATACTCCAATGAGCAGTTCTTC. V is TRBV5-1 and J is TRBJ2-1, with TRBD2 identical over 7 bases. The germline V gene has CDR1 SGHRS and CDR2 YFSETQ. This CDR3 is built from 14 residues. V dropped 4 bases and J dropped 6; count of bases not matched to a gene: 7.

This clone was detected a few times. The chain employs TRBV28 and TRBJ2-3; possible D gene TRBD1, 8 bases. The germline V gene encodes CDR1 MDHEN and CDR2 SYDVKM. V lost 4 bases to trimming and J lost 1 base, with 27 bases between them. The CDR3 contains 20 residues. The CDR3 region has the DNA TGTGCCAGCAGTTCAGACAGGGGCAAGCGGGGCACCACCCGCACAGATACGCAGTATTTT. This encodes CASSSDRGKRGTTRTDTQYF.

The rearrangement uses TRBV5-1 and TRBJ1-2; D call uncertain. Germline V CDR1 and CDR2: SGHRS, YFSETQ. The CDR3 covers 17 residues. The V gene lost 4 bases and the J gene lost 4 bases, with 23 bases spanning the gap. The CDR3 spells CASSPEPRDLTFYGYTF. DNA of the CDR3: TGCGCCAGCAGCCCGGAGCCCCGAGACTTAACCTTCTATGGCTACACCTTC.

CDR3 sequence reads: CASRGISNTGELFF. Written as DNA, the CDR3 is TGTGCCAGCAGGGGGATTAGTAACACCGGGGAGCTGTTTTTT. The chain combines TRBV2 with TRBJ2-2; D not resolved. Between the trimmed V and J ends, which lost 6 bases and 2 bases, there was a span of 10 bases. The CDR3 sequence is 14 residues long. Per the germline V gene, CDR1 is SNHLY and CDR2 is FYNNEI.

The chain employs TRBV4-1 and TRBJ2-1; D unclear. There are 15 residues in the CDR3. V was clipped by 2 bases and J by 6 bases, with 14 bases between them. Germline lookup yields CDR1 MGHRA and CDR2 YSYEKL. CDR3 coding DNA: TGCGCCAGCAGCCAACAAAAGTTCGCCGGCAATGAGCAGTTCTTC. Its protein is CASSQQKFAGNEQFF.

V and J are TRBV19 and TRBJ1-2, with 7 positions matching TRBD1. V dropped 4 bases and J dropped 8; count of bases not matched to a gene: 13. This CDR3 is built from 15 residues. CDR1 and CDR2 (germline): LNHDA, SQIVND (reference sequence). CDR3 amino acids: CASSTPLAGQSGYTF. CDR3 coding DNA: TGTGCCAGTAGTACCCCTCTAGCGGGACAGTCGGGCTACACCTTC.

V usage is TRBV2 and J usage is TRBJ2-1; D unresolved. The CDR3 runs to 14 residues. Per germline, CDR1 SNHLY and CDR2 FYNNEI. V dropped 6 bases and J dropped 0 bases, with 9 bases sitting between them. The CDR3 loop reads CASRETRSYNEQFF. CDR3 in DNA: TGTGCCAGCAGAGAGACTCGCTCCTACAATGAGCAGTTCTTC. Complete variable domain (other parts from reference TRBV2 and TRBJ2-1): EPEVTQTPSHQVTQMGQEVILRCVPISNHLYFYWYRQILGQKVEFLVSFYNNEISEKSEIFDDQFSVERPDGSNFTLKIRSTKLEDSAMYFCASRETRSYNEQFFGPGTRLTVL.

The chain links TRBV6-2 or TRBV6-3 to TRBJ2-1; D not resolved. The CDR3 has 11 residues. Germline assignment: CDR1 MNHEY and CDR2 SVGEGT. V lost 6 bases and J 10 bases, leaving 10 bases between the germline ends. In DNA form, the CDR3 reads TGTGCCAGCAGCCTTAACTACGAGCAGTTCTTC. It specifies CASSLNYEQFF.

The V gene is TRBV2, the J gene TRBJ2-7, with 7 bases aligning to TRBD1. This CDR3 region has 18 residues. Germline loops: CDR1 SNHLY, CDR2 FYNNEI. The V segment lost 4 bases and the J segment 9 bases; nucleotides outside the gene matches: 24. CDR3 protein: CASSGGQAQVTFVLGQYF. CDR3 coding DNA: TGTGCCAGCAGTGGCGGACAGGCCCAAGTTACGTTTGTGCTTGGGCAGTACTTC.

The J gene is TRBJ2-3, the V gene TRBV7-9, with D unclear. V lost 10 bases and J 2 bases, leaving 7 bases between the germline ends. The CDR3 runs 11 residues. Per the germline V gene, CDR1 is SEHNR and CDR2 is FQNEAQ (reference sequence). CDR3 nucleotides: TGTGCCACCCTGTCCACAGATACGCAGTATTTT. Its protein is CATLSTDTQYF.

This rearrangement joins TRBV28 to TRBJ1-4; weak D call: TRBD1 (6 bases). Per germline, CDR1 MDHEN and CDR2 SYDVKM. V was pared by 6 bases and J by 5 bases, with 13 bases between. The CDR3 is made up of 14 amino acids. This CDR3 is CASSAPGANEKLFF. CDR3 bases: TGTGCCAGCAGCGCGCCAGGGGCCAATGAAAAACTGTTTTTT.

This chain links TRBV28 with TRBJ1-6; D uncertain. Trimming took 3 bases from V and 12 from J, leaving 9 bases between them. The CDR3 has 12 amino acids. The germline V gene encodes CDR1 MDHEN and CDR2 SYDVKM. The CDR3 here is CASSLGLGPLHF. The CDR3 DNA reads TGTGCCAGCAGTTTGGGGTTAGGACCCCTCCACTTT.

This chain joins TRBV18 and TRBJ2-7; D might be TRBD1 (6 bases). The length of the CDR3 is 13 residues. V was cut by 3 bases and J by 5 bases, with 11 bases left in between. Germline V gives CDR1 KGHSH, CDR2 LQKENI. The CDR3 sequence: CASSPTDSNEQYF. The CDR3 DNA is TGTGCCAGCTCACCGACGGACAGCAACGAGCAGTACTTC.

The genes are TRBV23-1 and TRBJ1-5, with no clear D. TRBV23-1 is assigned to the ORF class and has an uncertain function. This CDR3 has 12 amino acids. Trimming left V 0 bases short and J 5 bases short, with 2 bases between. CDR3 nucleotide sequence: TGCGCCAGCAGTCAATCGGATCAGCCCCAGCATTTT. The encoded protein is CASSQSDQPQHF.